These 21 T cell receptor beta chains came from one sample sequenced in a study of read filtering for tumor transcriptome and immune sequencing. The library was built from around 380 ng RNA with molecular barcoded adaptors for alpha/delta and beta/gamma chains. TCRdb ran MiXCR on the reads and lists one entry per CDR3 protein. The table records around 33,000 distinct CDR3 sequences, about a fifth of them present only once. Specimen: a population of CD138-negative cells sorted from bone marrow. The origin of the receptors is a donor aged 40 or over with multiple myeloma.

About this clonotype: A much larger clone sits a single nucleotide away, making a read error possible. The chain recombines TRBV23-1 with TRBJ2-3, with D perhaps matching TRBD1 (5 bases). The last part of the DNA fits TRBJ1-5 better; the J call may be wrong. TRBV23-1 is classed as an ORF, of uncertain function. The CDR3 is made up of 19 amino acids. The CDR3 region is CASSQGLAGPSTWADTQHF. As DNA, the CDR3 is TGCGCCAGCAGTCAGGGACTAGCGGGACCCAGCACATGGGCAGATACGCAGCATTTT.

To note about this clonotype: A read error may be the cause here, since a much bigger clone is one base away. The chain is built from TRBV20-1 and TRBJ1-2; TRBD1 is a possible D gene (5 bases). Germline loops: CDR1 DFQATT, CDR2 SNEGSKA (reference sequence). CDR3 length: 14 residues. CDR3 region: CSVRGVSRYYGYTF. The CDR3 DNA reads TGCAGTGTTAGAGGGGTCTCGAGGTACTATGGCTACACCTTC.

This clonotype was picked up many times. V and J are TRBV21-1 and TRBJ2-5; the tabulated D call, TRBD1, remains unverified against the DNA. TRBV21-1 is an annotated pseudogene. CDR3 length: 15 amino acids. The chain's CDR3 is CASSKEKGQRGAQYF. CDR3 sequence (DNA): TGTGCCAGCAGCAAAGAGAAAGGACAGAGGGGGGCCCAGTACTTC.

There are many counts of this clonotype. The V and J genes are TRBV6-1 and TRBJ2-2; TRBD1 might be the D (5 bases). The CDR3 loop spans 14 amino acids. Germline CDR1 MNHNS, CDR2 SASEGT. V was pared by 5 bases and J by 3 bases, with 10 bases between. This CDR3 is CASSYDRYTGELFF. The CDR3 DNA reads TGTGCCAGCAGTTACGACAGATACACCGGGGAGCTGTTTTTT.

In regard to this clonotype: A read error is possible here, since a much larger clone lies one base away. This chain's CDR3 is CASSIGGQAQETQYF. The CDR3, as DNA: TGTGCCAGTAGTATCGGGGGACAGGCGCAAGAGACCCAGTACTTC. This sequence joins TRBV19 and TRBJ2-5, with 8 bases that match TRBD1. The CDR3 totals 15 residues. V trimming: 3 bases; J trimming: 2 bases; junction bases outside the gene matches: 5. Germline lookup yields CDR1 LNHDA and CDR2 SQIVND (reference sequence).

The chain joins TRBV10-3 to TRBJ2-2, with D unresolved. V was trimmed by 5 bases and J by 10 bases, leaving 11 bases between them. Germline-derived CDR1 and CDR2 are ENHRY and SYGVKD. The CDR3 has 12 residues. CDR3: CAISREMKELFF. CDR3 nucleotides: TGTGCCATCAGTCGAGAGATGAAGGAGCTGTTTTTT.

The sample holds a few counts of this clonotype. The CDR3 DNA is TGTGCCCGTGACAGGCCGAACACTGAAGCTTTCTTT. Translation gives CARDRPNTEAFF. V is TRBV30 and J is TRBJ1-1; maybe TRBD1 (6 bases). The germline V gene encodes CDR1 GTSNPN and CDR2 SVGIG (reference sequence). Deletions cut 8 bases from V and 1 base from J, with 11 bases between. The CDR3 covers 12 residues. Based on the CDR3 plus reference TRBV30 and TRBJ1-1, the full variable domain is SQTIHQWPATLVQPVGSPLSLECTVEGTSNPNLYWYRQAAGRGLQLLFYSVGIGQISSEVPQNLSASRPQDRQFILSSKKLLLSDSGFYLCARDRPNTEAFFGQGTRLTVV.

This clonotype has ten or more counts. In DNA form, the CDR3 reads TGTGCCAGCAGTTTAGGGGGACAGGGGGTTCAGCCCCAGCATTTT. Amino acids: CASSLGGQGVQPQHF. The gene calls are TRBV27 and TRBJ1-5, with 11 bases aligning to TRBD1. CDR1 and CDR2 (germline): MNHEY, SMNVEV (reference sequence). This CDR3 comprises 15 residues. V lost 2 bases, J lost 6 bases, and 3 bases stayed unmatched.

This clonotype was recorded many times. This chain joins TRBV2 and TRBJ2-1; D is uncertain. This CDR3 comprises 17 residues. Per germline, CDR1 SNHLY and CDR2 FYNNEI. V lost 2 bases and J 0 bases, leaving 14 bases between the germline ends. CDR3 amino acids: CASSESGIGDSYNEQFF. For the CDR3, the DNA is TGTGCCAGCAGTGAATCAGGTATAGGCGACTCCTACAATGAGCAGTTCTTC.

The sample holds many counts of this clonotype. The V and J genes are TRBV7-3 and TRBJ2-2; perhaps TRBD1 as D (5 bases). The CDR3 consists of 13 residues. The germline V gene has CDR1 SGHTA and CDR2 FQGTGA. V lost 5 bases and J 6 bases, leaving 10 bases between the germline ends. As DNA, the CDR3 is TGTGCCAGCAGCAGGGGTGGGTCCGGGGAGCTGTTTTTT. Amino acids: CASSRGGSGELFF.

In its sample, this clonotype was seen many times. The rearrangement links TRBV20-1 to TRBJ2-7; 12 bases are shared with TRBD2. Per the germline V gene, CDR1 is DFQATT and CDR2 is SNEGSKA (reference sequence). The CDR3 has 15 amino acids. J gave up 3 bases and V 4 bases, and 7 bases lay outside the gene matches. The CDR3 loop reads CSATPGLAGLYEQYF. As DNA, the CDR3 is TGCAGTGCTACACCGGGACTAGCGGGCCTCTACGAGCAGTACTTC.

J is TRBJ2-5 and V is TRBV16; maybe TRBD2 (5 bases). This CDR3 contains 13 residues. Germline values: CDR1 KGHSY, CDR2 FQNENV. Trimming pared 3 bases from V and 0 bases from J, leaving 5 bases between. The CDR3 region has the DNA TGTGCCAGCAGCCAGGACTACCAAGAGACCCAGTACTTC. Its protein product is CASSQDYQETQYF.

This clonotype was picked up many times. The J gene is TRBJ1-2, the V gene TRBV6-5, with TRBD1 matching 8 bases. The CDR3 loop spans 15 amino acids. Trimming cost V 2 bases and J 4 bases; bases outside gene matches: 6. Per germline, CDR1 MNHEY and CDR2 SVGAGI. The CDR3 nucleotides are TGTGCCAGCAGTTACGGCGGGACAGGTCCCTATGGCTACACCTTC. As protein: CASSYGGTGPYGYTF.

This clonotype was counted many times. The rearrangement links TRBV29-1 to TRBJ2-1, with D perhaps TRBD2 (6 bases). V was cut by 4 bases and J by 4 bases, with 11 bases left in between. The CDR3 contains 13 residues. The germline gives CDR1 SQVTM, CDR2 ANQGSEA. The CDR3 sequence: CSVVPRGYNEQFF. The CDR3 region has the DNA TGCAGCGTTGTTCCGCGGGGATACAATGAGCAGTTCTTC.

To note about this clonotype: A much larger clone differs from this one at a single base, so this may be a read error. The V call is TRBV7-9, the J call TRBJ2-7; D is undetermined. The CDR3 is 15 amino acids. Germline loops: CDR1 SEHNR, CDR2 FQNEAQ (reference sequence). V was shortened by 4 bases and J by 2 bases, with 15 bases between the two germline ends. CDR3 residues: CASSSQMFGTYEQYF. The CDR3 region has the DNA TGTGCCAGCAGCTCGCAGATGTTTGGGACCTACGAGCAGTACTTC.

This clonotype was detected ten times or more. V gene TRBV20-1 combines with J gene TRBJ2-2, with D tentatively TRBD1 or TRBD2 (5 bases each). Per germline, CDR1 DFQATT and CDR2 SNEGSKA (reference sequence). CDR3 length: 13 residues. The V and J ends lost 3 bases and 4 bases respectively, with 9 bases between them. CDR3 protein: CSARVGTTGELFF. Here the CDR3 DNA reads TGCAGTGCTAGGGTCGGGACCACCGGGGAGCTGTTTTTT.

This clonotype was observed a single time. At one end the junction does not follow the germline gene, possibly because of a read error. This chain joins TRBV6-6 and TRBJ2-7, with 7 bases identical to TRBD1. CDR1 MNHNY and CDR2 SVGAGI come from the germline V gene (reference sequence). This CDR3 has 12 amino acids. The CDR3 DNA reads TGCGCCAGCAGACAGGGTCCCTACGAGCAGCACTTC. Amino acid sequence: CASRQGPYEQHF.

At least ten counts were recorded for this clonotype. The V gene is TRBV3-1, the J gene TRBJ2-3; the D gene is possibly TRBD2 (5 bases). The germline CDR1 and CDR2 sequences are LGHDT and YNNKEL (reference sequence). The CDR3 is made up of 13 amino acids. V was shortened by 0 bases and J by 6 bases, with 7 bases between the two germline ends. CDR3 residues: CASSQEVADTQYF. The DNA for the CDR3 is TGTGCCAGCAGCCAAGAGGTAGCGGATACGCAGTATTTT.

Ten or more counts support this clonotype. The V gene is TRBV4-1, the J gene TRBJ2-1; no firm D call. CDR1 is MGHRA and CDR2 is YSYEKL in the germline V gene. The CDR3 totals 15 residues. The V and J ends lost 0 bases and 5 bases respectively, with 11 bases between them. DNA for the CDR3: TGCGCCAGCAGCCAAGATTGGGCCAGCAACAATGAGCAGTTCTTC. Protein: CASSQDWASNNEQFF.

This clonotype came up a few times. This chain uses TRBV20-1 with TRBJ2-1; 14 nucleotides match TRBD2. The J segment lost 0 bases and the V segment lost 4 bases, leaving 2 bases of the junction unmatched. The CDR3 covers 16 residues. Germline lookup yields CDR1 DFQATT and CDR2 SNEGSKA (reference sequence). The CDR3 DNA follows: TGCAGTGCTATGGGGACTAGCGGGGGCTCCTACAATGAGCAGTTCTTC. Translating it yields CSAMGTSGGSYNEQFF.

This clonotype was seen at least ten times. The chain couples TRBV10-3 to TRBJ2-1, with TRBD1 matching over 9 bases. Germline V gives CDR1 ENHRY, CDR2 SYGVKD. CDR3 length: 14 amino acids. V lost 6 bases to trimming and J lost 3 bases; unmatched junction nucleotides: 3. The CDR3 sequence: CAIRPGQGYNEQFF. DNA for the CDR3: TGTGCCATCAGACCGGGACAGGGCTACAATGAGCAGTTCTTC.